The 7 T cell receptor beta chains below come from one sample, sequenced in a study of identical twins. TCRdb redid the calling of the 5' RACE reads with MiXCR, one entry per CDR3 protein. The profile shows 300,000 to 400,000 distinct CDR3 sequences, roughly an eighth of them singletons. Separately, the same data were catalogued under a study of yellow fever vaccine responses in identical twins.

Material: CD8+ T cells sorted from blood. Receptor source: a woman younger than 30 in good health.

This chain uses TRBV4-1 with TRBJ2-1; 9 bases line up with TRBD1. V was clipped by 3 bases and J by 7 bases; unmatched bases: 7. This CDR3 has 15 residues. Germline CDR1 reads MGHRA; CDR2 reads YSYEKL. The CDR3 here is CASSQGPGQGNEQFF. Here the CDR3 DNA reads TGCGCCAGCAGCCAGGGTCCGGGACAGGGAAATGAGCAGTTCTTC.

There are a few counts of this clonotype. The chain has TRBV12-3 or TRBV12-4 and TRBJ2-1, with TRBD1 identical over 10 bases. The J segment lost 4 bases and the V segment lost 7 bases, leaving 7 bases of the junction unmatched. The CDR3 sequence is 15 residues long. The CDR3 nucleotides are TGTGCCAGCAACCCCCGGGACAGGGGTTACAATGAGCAGTTCTTC. The encoded protein is CASNPRDRGYNEQFF.

This sequence joins TRBV28 and TRBJ2-7; TRBD2 matches 12 bases. Germline V lookup: CDR1 MDHEN, CDR2 SYDVKM. The CDR3 is 18 residues long. The J segment lost 2 bases and the V segment lost 4 bases, leaving 12 bases of the junction unmatched. CDR3 protein: CASSSLGASGGATYEQYV. The CDR3 coding sequence is TGTGCCAGCAGTTCTCTAGGGGCTAGCGGGGGGGCCACCTACGAGCAGTACGTC.

This clonotype was found many times. The chain combines TRBV12-3 or TRBV12-4 with TRBJ2-1; D remains ambiguous. Trimming removed 6 bases from V and 4 bases from J, with 7 bases in between. The CDR3 covers 12 residues. The CDR3: CASSGVYNEQFF. CDR3 DNA: TGTGCCAGCAGCGGCGTTTACAATGAGCAGTTCTTC.

The chain recombines TRBV20-1 with TRBJ2-3; D is perhaps TRBD2 (6 bases). V lost 6 bases, J lost 8 bases, and 21 bases lay in between. Germline CDR1 DFQATT, CDR2 SNEGSKA (reference sequence). This CDR3 region has 14 residues. DNA of the CDR3: TGCAGTGCCACGTCCGGGGGAGATTTAGGTACGCAGTATTTT. This codes for CSATSGGDLGTQYF.

This clonotype was counted a few times. The chain has TRBV7-6 and TRBJ2-3; either TRBD1 or TRBD2 may supply D (5 bases each). Germline CDR1 SGHVS, CDR2 FNYEAQ. The CDR3 loop spans 15 amino acids. Trimming stripped 4 bases from V and 2 bases from J, with 13 bases between. CDR3 in DNA: TGTGCCAGCAGCTCCCGGGACCGGCTCACAGATACGCAGTATTTT. Translation: CASSSRDRLTDTQYF.

This chain links TRBV6-1 with TRBJ2-2; D is perhaps TRBD1 (5 bases). V was clipped by 5 bases and J by 1 base, with 14 bases between them. CDR1 and CDR2 (germline): MNHNS, SASEGT. The length of the CDR3 is 16 residues. CDR3 nucleotide sequence: TGTGCCAGCAGTCTCCCGGAGACAGTGAACACCGGGGAGCTGTTTTTT. Its protein product is CASSLPETVNTGELFF.